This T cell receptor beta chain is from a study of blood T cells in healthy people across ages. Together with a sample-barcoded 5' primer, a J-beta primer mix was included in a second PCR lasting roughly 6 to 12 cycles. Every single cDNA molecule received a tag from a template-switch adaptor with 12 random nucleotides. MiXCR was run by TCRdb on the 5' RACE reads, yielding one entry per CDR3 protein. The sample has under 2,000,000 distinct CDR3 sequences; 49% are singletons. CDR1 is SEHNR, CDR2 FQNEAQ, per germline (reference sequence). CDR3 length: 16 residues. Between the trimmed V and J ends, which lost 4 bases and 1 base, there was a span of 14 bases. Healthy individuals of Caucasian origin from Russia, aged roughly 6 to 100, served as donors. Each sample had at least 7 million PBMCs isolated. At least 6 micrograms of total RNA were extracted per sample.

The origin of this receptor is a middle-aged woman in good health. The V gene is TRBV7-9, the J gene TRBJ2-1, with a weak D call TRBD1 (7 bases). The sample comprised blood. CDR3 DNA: TGTGCCAGCAGCTCCAGGGGGGCTTTGTCCTACAATGAGCAGTTCTTC. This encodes CASSSRGALSYNEQFF.